These 9 T cell receptor beta chains were all obtained from the same sample, sequenced in a study of CD8 T cells in ankylosing spondylitis. Via MiXCR, TCRdb re-called the 5' RACE reads, giving one row per CDR3 protein. The repertoire holds 150,000 to 200,000 distinct CDR3 sequences, around a sixth seen once, with roughly 4.5% in the top ten. What was sequenced was blood, either unsorted or a sorted T cell fraction (not recorded which). Every receptor here comes from a male donor aged 10 to 35 with ankylosing spondylitis or in good health (not recorded which).

This clonotype was seen repeatedly, ten times or more. The chain joins TRBV21-1 to TRBJ2-7. TRBV21-1 is given as a pseudogene. This CDR3 comprises 14 residues. The CDR3 nucleotides are TGTGCCAGCAGCAATGCAGGACCGACCTACGAGCAGTACGTC. Its protein product is CASSNAGPTYEQYV.

The table lists this clonotype with many counts. V and J are TRBV27 and TRBJ2-7; no reliable D call. The CDR3 loop spans 12 amino acids. The V and J ends lost 8 bases and 1 base respectively, with 9 bases between them. The germline CDR1 and CDR2 sequences are MNHEY and SMNVEV (reference sequence). The CDR3 DNA is TGTGCCAGCCGCAAAGGATCCTACGAGCAGTACTTC. This translates into CASRKGSYEQYF.

There are many counts of this clonotype. The V gene is TRBV30, the J gene TRBJ2-5; 9 positions match TRBD2. V shed 5 bases, J shed 4 bases, and the junction held 8 bases outside the gene matches. This CDR3 is 14 amino acids long. Per germline, CDR1 GTSNPN and CDR2 SVGIG (reference sequence). The CDR3: CAWRVAGGRETQYF. In DNA, the CDR3 is TGTGCCTGGCGAGTCGCGGGAGGGCGAGAGACCCAGTACTTC.

This clonotype appeared a few times. The chain couples TRBV7-2 to TRBJ2-1; 8 nucleotides agree with TRBD2. There are 16 residues in the CDR3. V lost 1 base, J lost 5 bases, and 7 bases stayed unmatched. CDR1 is SGHTA and CDR2 is FQGNSA in the germline V gene. The CDR3 nucleotides read TGTGCCAGCAGCTTAGAGAGGCGGGGGGCCAACAATGAGCAGTTCTTC. As protein: CASSLERRGANNEQFF. The full variable domain, with the rest looked up from reference TRBV7-2 and TRBJ2-1, is GAGVSQSPSNKVTEKGKDVELRCDPISGHTALYWYRQSLGQGLEFLIYFQGNSAPDKSGLPSDRFSAERTGGSVSTLTIQRTQQEDSAVYLCASSLERRGANNEQFFGPGTRLTVL.

The CDR3 DNA follows: TGCAGCGTTGACGGGGCTAGCGGGAGATTTTCAGAGACCCAGTACTTC. It translates to CSVDGASGRFSETQYF. The chain has TRBV29-1 and TRBJ2-5; 10 nucleotides line up with TRBD2. Trimming cost V 3 bases and J 4 bases; bases outside gene matches: 11. The CDR3 totals 16 residues. Germline V gene data show CDR1 as SQVTM and CDR2 as ANQGSEA.

The sample holds many counts of this clonotype. This sequence joins TRBV20-1 and TRBJ2-1; the match to TRBD2 covers 11 bases. The length of the CDR3 is 17 residues. V shed 0 bases, J shed 3 bases, and the junction held 7 bases outside the gene matches. Germline CDR1 DFQATT, CDR2 SNEGSKA (reference sequence). The CDR3 nucleotides read TGCAGTGCTAGAGATCCAGTGACTAGCGGGGTCTACAATGAGCAGTTCTTC. It codes for CSARDPVTSGVYNEQFF.

The V and J genes are TRBV20-1 and TRBJ2-3, with D uncertain. The germline CDR1 and CDR2 sequences are DFQATT and SNEGSKA (reference sequence). This CDR3 has 15 residues. Trimming removed 0 bases from V and 0 bases from J, with 10 bases in between. Written as DNA, the CDR3 is TGCAGTGCTAGAGATTGGTTGAGTAGCACAGATACGCAGTATTTT. Translating gives CSARDWLSSTDTQYF.

V is TRBV15 and J is TRBJ2-2; 8 bases are a match to TRBD2. This CDR3 contains 15 residues. Unmatched junction bases numbered 5, after V lost 1 base and J lost 7 bases. Germline CDR1 is LNHNV and CDR2 is YYDKDF (reference sequence). CDR3 residues: CATSRATGTSGELFF. DNA of the CDR3: TGTGCCACCAGCAGAGCTACCGGGACTAGCGGGGAGCTGTTTTTT.

The chain links TRBV6-2 or TRBV6-3 to TRBJ2-7; D gene uncertain. The germline CDR1 and CDR2 sequences are MNHEY and SVGEGT. The CDR3 has 11 amino acids. The germline V and J ends were trimmed by 6 bases and 3 bases, with 6 bases remaining between them. CDR3 sequence reads: CASSYDYEQYF. The CDR3 DNA reads as TGTGCCAGCAGCTACGACTACGAGCAGTACTTC.